Below, 26 T cell receptor beta chains from the same sample are listed, as sequenced in a study of shared clonotypes between healthy human individuals. Method: immunoSEQ multiplex PCR; TCRdb's copy keeps in-frame clones and lacks some. This table holds around 1.4 million clones, roughly 98.5% found once. What was sequenced was naive CD4+ T cells sorted from blood. Documented subset: CD45RA+ positively selected. These receptors all come from a man aged 25 to 45 in good health.

The CDR3 protein is CASSEFETQYF. The DNA for the CDR3 is TGTGCCAGCAGTGAATTCGAGACCCAGTACTTC. This rearrangement joins TRBV2 to TRBJ2-5; D remains ambiguous. The germline CDR1 and CDR2 sequences are SNHLY and FYNNEI. This CDR3 comprises 11 residues. Between the trimmed V and J ends, which lost 2 bases and 5 bases, there was a span of 3 bases.

V and J are TRBV5-5 and TRBJ2-7; the match to TRBD2 covers 7 bases. The germline CDR1 and CDR2 sequences are SGHKS and YYEKEE (reference sequence). The CDR3 has 13 amino acids. V lost 6 bases, J lost 4 bases, and 7 bases stayed unmatched. CDR3 in amino acids: CASTPAGVYEQYF. The CDR3 DNA follows: TGTGCCAGCACCCCCGCGGGGGTATACGAGCAGTACTTC.

This clone was seen just once. The CDR3 DNA sequence: TGTGCCAGCAGCGAAACTAGCGGGAGCACAGATACGCAGTATTTT. Residues: CASSETSGSTDTQYF. This rearrangement joins TRBV9 to TRBJ2-3, with 9 bases matching TRBD2. Germline V CDR1 and CDR2: SGDLS, YYNGEE. This CDR3 contains 15 residues. Trimming cost V 3 bases and J 0 bases; bases outside gene matches: 2.

This chain joins TRBV5-1 and TRBJ2-1; 9 bases match TRBD1. There are 14 residues in the CDR3. Germline V lookup: CDR1 SGHRS, CDR2 YFSETQ. V shed 1 base, J shed 7 bases, and the junction held 3 bases outside the gene matches. The CDR3 region has the DNA TGCGCCAGCAGCTTGACGACAGGGGGGAATGAGCAGTTCTTC. Its translation is CASSLTTGGNEQFF.

This sequence joins TRBV2 and TRBJ2-2, with TRBD2 identical over 10 bases. V lost 6 bases, J lost 3 bases, and 7 bases stayed unmatched. The CDR3 spans 16 residues. CDR1 and CDR2 (germline): SNHLY, FYNNEI. CDR3 DNA: TGTGCCAGCAGAAAGACTAGCGGGCCGGACACCGGGGAGCTGTTTTTT. Protein: CASRKTSGPDTGELFF.

The rearrangement joins TRBV10-3 to TRBJ2-1, with D perhaps matching TRBD1 or TRBD2 (5 bases each). The V end was cut by 2 bases, the J end by 2 bases, with 10 bases between. CDR3 length equals 15 residues. Germline V gene lookup returns CDR1 ENHRY and CDR2 SYGVKD. The CDR3 protein is CAISENLGAYNEQFF. The CDR3 nucleotides are TGTGCCATCAGTGAGAACCTGGGGGCCTACAATGAGCAGTTCTTC.

V gene TRBV6-5 combines with J gene TRBJ2-3, with TRBD2 matching over 10 bases. Trimming removed 3 bases from V and 1 base from J; junction bases left unmatched: 4. Germline CDR1 and CDR2: MNHEY and SVGAGI. This CDR3 region has 16 residues. As DNA, the CDR3 is TGTGCCAGCAGTTATTTTGGGACTAGCGGCACAGATACGCAGTATTTT. Residues: CASSYFGTSGTDTQYF.

V gene TRBV5-1 combines with J gene TRBJ2-1, with a weak D call TRBD2 (6 bases). Germline V gene sequence: CDR1 SGHRS, CDR2 YFSETQ. V was cut by 3 bases and J by 2 bases, with 18 bases left in between. The CDR3 has 17 residues. The CDR3 here is CASSSTNEGGTYNEQFF. The CDR3 coding sequence is TGCGCCAGCAGCTCGACAAATGAGGGAGGCACCTACAATGAGCAGTTCTTC.

V and J are TRBV5-1 and TRBJ2-7; 8 bases map to TRBD1. Germline-derived CDR1 and CDR2 are SGHRS and YFSETQ. Losses at the gene ends were 5 bases for V and 7 bases for J; bases not matched to a gene: 14. CDR3 length: 15 residues. In nucleotides, the CDR3 is TGCGCCAGCAGACCCTCGGGGCAGGGGGCGCAAGAGCAGTACTTC. The encoded protein is CASRPSGQGAQEQYF.

The V and J genes are TRBV2 and TRBJ1-2; tentatively, D is TRBD1 (5 bases). In germline, CDR1 is SNHLY, CDR2 FYNNEI. Trimming left V 6 bases short and J 4 bases short, with 9 bases between. This CDR3 contains 12 residues. The CDR3 loop is CASSLGAYGYTF. CDR3 nucleotide sequence: TGTGCCAGCAGCCTTGGGGCCTATGGCTACACCTTC. The full variable domain, completed using reference TRBV2 and TRBJ1-2, is EPEVTQTPSHQVTQMGQEVILRCVPISNHLYFYWYRQILGQKVEFLVSFYNNEISEKSEIFDDQFSVERPDGSNFTLKIRSTKLEDSAMYFCASSLGAYGYTFGSGTRLTVV.

V and J are TRBV6-5 and TRBJ1-5; weak D call: TRBD1 (6 bases). V was cut by 6 bases and J by 4 bases, with 10 bases left in between. The V gene's germline CDR1 is MNHEY and CDR2 SVGAGI. This CDR3 comprises 13 residues. The CDR3 nucleotides are TGTGCCAGCAGCCCTGACAGGAATCAGCCCCAGCATTTT. Residues: CASSPDRNQPQHF.

The chain carries TRBV5-4 and TRBJ2-5, with 12 bases that match TRBD2. The V segment lost 0 bases and the J segment 5 bases; nucleotides outside the gene matches: 5. The CDR3 is 16 amino acids. Germline values: CDR1 SGHNT, CDR2 YYREEE (reference sequence). The CDR3 nucleotides read TGTGCCAGCAGCTTGGGGGCTAGCGGGAGGGCGGAGACCCAGTACTTC. As protein: CASSLGASGRAETQYF.

The V gene is TRBV9, the J gene TRBJ2-1, with D uncertain. This CDR3 is 14 amino acids long. The germline V and J ends were trimmed by 7 bases and 9 bases, with 20 bases remaining between them. CDR1 is SGDLS and CDR2 is YYNGEE in the germline V gene. This CDR3 reads CASRRSSLVGEQFF. CDR3 nucleotides: TGTGCCAGCCGACGGAGTAGCTTGGTAGGTGAGCAGTTCTTC.

V and J are TRBV12-2 and TRBJ2-5; the table names TRBD1, a call not compared with the DNA. TRBV12-2 is deemed a pseudogene. This CDR3 comprises 18 residues. CDR3 DNA sequence: TGTGCAAGTCGCCACGAATTCCGGGACAGGGTCTTTTTAGAGACCCAGTACTTC. Protein sequence: CASRHEFRDRVFLETQYF.

The chain has TRBV11-2 and TRBJ2-7; TRBD2 aligns across 9 bases. Per germline, CDR1 SGHAT and CDR2 FQNNGV. V gave up 3 bases and J gave up 7 bases; unmatched junction bases: 13. CDR3 size: 16 residues. The CDR3 reads CASSFNHFLAGTEQYF. The CDR3 DNA follows: TGTGCCAGCAGCTTTAACCATTTCCTAGCGGGAACGGAGCAGTACTTC.

The chain joins TRBV2 to TRBJ1-4; 7 bases are a match to TRBD1. Trimming cost V 4 bases and J 5 bases; bases outside gene matches: 10. The germline CDR1 and CDR2 sequences are SNHLY and FYNNEI. The CDR3 loop spans 16 amino acids. CDR3 region: CASSGSGTVTNEKLFF. CDR3 DNA sequence: TGTGCCAGCAGTGGGTCCGGGACAGTGACCAATGAAAAACTGTTTTTT.

Note on this clone: This specimen includes other DNA sequences encoding the same CDR3. The V call is TRBV19, the J call TRBJ1-5, with D perhaps TRBD1 (6 bases). Germline V gene lookup returns CDR1 LNHDA and CDR2 SQIVND (reference sequence). The V end lost 8 bases, the J end lost 7 bases, and 9 bases lay between the germline ends. CDR3 size: 11 residues. This chain's CDR3 is CASSQGQPQHF. For the CDR3, the DNA is TGTGCCAGTTCCCAGGGGCAGCCCCAGCATTTT.

V and J are TRBV29-1 and TRBJ2-7; D might be TRBD1 (5 bases). The CDR3 contains 12 residues. Trimming removed 2 bases from V and 5 bases from J, with 10 bases in between. Looked up from germline, CDR1 is SQVTM and CDR2 is ANQGSEA. The CDR3 DNA is TGCAGCGTTGAACTCAGGGTCCACGAGCAGTACTTC. Translated: CSVELRVHEQYF.

This clone appeared a single time. The CDR3 reads CASSLGPHTSGYEQYF. The CDR3 DNA sequence: TGTGCCAGCAGTTTGGGGCCCCACACTAGCGGCTACGAGCAGTACTTC. The chain links TRBV27 to TRBJ2-7; TRBD2 agrees at 8 bases. The CDR3 covers 16 residues. Germline V gene sequence: CDR1 MNHEY, CDR2 SMNVEV (reference sequence). J was trimmed by 3 bases and V by 3 bases; bases with no gene match: 10.

This chain joins TRBV27 and TRBJ2-7; 8 bases match TRBD1. This CDR3 is 16 amino acids long. Unmatched junction bases numbered 10, after V lost 2 bases and J lost 4 bases. CDR1 is MNHEY and CDR2 is SMNVEV in the germline V gene (reference sequence). The CDR3 here is CASSLRTGNVRYEQYF. CDR3 nucleotide sequence: TGTGCCAGCAGTTTAAGGACAGGGAACGTCCGATACGAGCAGTACTTC.

This clone was counted a single time. V gene TRBV10-1 combines with J gene TRBJ2-7; TRBD1 matches 11 bases. Trimming cost V 4 bases and J 3 bases; bases outside gene matches: 5. The germline V gene has CDR1 WNHNN and CDR2 SYGVQD (reference sequence). The CDR3 consists of 15 residues. This chain's CDR3 is CASSGTGGAIYEQYF. CDR3 nucleotide sequence: TGCGCCAGCAGTGGGACAGGGGGCGCGATCTACGAGCAGTACTTC.

In DNA, the CDR3 is TGTGCCAGTAGTATGGGAAGCGGTGGGTACAATGAGCAGTTCTTC. As protein: CASSMGSGGYNEQFF. The chain uses TRBV19 and TRBJ2-1; TRBD2 is a possible D gene (5 bases). Trimming shortened V by 3 bases and J by 4 bases, and 13 bases separated the two germline ends. CDR3 size: 15 residues. Germline CDR1 is LNHDA and CDR2 is SQIVND (reference sequence).

V gene TRBV28 combines with J gene TRBJ2-5; TRBD2 agrees at 13 bases. Germline CDR1 and CDR2: MDHEN and SYDVKM. V was clipped by 6 bases and J by 5 bases; unmatched bases: 6. The CDR3 totals 15 residues. The CDR3: CASSRTSGRAETQYF. In DNA, the CDR3 is TGTGCCAGCAGCAGAACTAGCGGGAGGGCGGAGACCCAGTACTTC. Full variable domain (remainder filled in from reference TRBV28 and TRBJ2-5): DVKVTQSSRYLVKRTGEKVFLECVQDMDHENMFWYRQDPGLGLRLIYFSYDVKMKEKGDIPEGYSVSREKKERFSLILESASTNQTSMYLCASSRTSGRAETQYFGPGTRLLVL.

V is TRBV10-3 and J is TRBJ2-7, with 9 positions matching TRBD1. The CDR3 extends over 15 amino acids. V lost 3 bases to trimming and J lost 2 bases; unmatched junction nucleotides: 5. Germline CDR1 and CDR2: ENHRY and SYGVKD. The CDR3 protein is CAISDRDRVAYEQYF. The CDR3 DNA reads TGTGCCATCAGTGATCGGGACAGGGTTGCCTACGAGCAGTACTTC.

The chain joins TRBV11-2 to TRBJ2-7; the D is unclear. The CDR3 covers 15 residues. CDR1 is SGHAT, CDR2 FQNNGV, per germline. Trimming left V 5 bases short and J 2 bases short, with 16 bases between. The CDR3 sequence: CASSHGLLETYEQYF. Here the CDR3 DNA reads TGTGCCAGCAGCCATGGGCTGCTTGAGACCTACGAGCAGTACTTC.

As to this clone: Other DNA sequences in the sample encode the same CDR3. The chain uses TRBV7-2 and TRBJ2-5, with TRBD2 matching 9 bases. Per germline, CDR1 SGHTA and CDR2 FQGNSA. This CDR3 spans 14 amino acids. J was trimmed by 1 base and V by 5 bases; bases with no gene match: 2. This chain's CDR3 is CASSLSGSQETQYF. Here the CDR3 DNA reads TGTGCCAGCAGCCTTAGCGGGAGCCAAGAGACCCAGTACTTC.